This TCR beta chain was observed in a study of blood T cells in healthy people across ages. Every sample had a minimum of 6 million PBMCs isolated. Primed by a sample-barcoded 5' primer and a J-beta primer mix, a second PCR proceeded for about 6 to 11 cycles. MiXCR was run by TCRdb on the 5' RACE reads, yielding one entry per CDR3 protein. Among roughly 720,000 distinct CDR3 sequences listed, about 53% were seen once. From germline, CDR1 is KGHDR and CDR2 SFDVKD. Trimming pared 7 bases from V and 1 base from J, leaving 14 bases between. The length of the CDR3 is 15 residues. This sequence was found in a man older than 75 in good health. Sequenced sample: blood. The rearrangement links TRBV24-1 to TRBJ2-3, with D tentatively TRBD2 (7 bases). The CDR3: CATSGGPGGTDTQYF. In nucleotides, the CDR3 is TGTGCCACCAGCGGGGGGCCAGGGGGCACAGATACGCAGTATTTT.